A single sample is the source of the 9 T cell receptor beta chains below, sequenced in a study of shared clonotypes between healthy human individuals (dated by TCRdb to between 2020 and 2021). Library method: the immunoSEQ multiplex PCR assay. The source is immuneACCESS, and TCRdb retained only in-frame sequences with V and J called. Part of the clones is not carried over; for the studies checked, unresolved V genes explain less than half of this, and the remainder is unexplained. The sample has a few million clones on record, just over 90% of them singletons. The top ten constitute 0.39% of the sample. The sequenced material came from naive CD4+ T cells from PBMCs. This specimen's cell subset or site label, per the study, means: CD45RA+ positively selected. The receptors shown here come from a man aged 18 to 29 in good health. Some clones in this sample may be carry-over from other donors' samples.

The V and J genes are TRBV5-1 and TRBJ2-7; 7 nucleotides match TRBD2. Germline V lookup: CDR1 SGHRS, CDR2 YFSETQ. The CDR3 spans 15 residues. The ends lost 4 bases at V and 6 bases at J; junction bases unmatched: 13. The CDR3 here is CASSPLWASGSEQYF. DNA for the CDR3: TGCGCCAGCAGCCCCCTGTGGGCTAGCGGATCCGAGCAGTACTTC.

The chain has TRBV7-2 and TRBJ2-1; no firm D call. The V gene's germline CDR1 is SGHTA and CDR2 FQGNSA. Trimming left V 4 bases short and J 1 base short, with 5 bases between. The CDR3 contains 13 residues. The CDR3 spells CASSSLSYNEQFF. The DNA of the CDR3 is TGTGCCAGCAGCTCCCTATCCTACAATGAGCAGTTCTTC.

In DNA form, the CDR3 reads TGTGCCAGCGCTTCAGGGTACGGCTATGGCTACACCTTC. Amino acids: CASASGYGYGYTF. The chain has TRBV9 and TRBJ1-2; a possible D gene is TRBD1 (5 bases). The CDR3 sequence is 13 residues long. Germline CDR1 reads SGDLS; CDR2 reads YYNGEE. The V and J ends lost 7 bases and 4 bases respectively, with 14 bases between them.

There are a few counts of this clone. The rearrangement links TRBV6-6 to TRBJ1-4; D may be TRBD1 (6 bases). Trimming removed 10 bases at V and 8 bases at J, with 17 bases between. This CDR3 contains 13 residues. Germline CDR1 is MNHNY and CDR2 is SVGAGI (reference sequence). The CDR3 loop is CATQRGVGEKLFF. As DNA, the CDR3 is TGTGCCACCCAGAGGGGGGTAGGGGAAAAACTGTTTTTT.

J is TRBJ1-3 and V is TRBV7-9; 7 nucleotides align to TRBD1. Germline lookup yields CDR1 SEHNR and CDR2 FQNEAQ (reference sequence). CDR3 size: 14 residues. V lost 6 bases and J lost 6; bases outside the gene matches: 8. The CDR3 loop is CASSWDSHQNTIYF. CDR3 DNA sequence: TGTGCCAGCAGTTGGGACAGCCATCAAAACACCATATATTTT.

The rearrangement links TRBV19 to TRBJ2-3; D is unresolved. Trimming took 10 bases from V and 4 from J, leaving 6 bases between them. Germline V CDR1 and CDR2: LNHDA, SQIVND (reference sequence). The length of the CDR3 is 10 residues. CDR3 amino acids: CAILPDTQYF. CDR3 bases: TGTGCCATACTTCCAGATACGCAGTATTTT.

The CDR3 is CASSLFTTGKNQPQHF. The CDR3 DNA is TGTGCCAGCAGCTTATTTACCACAGGGAAGAATCAGCCCCAGCATTTT. The chain joins TRBV7-9 to TRBJ1-5, with TRBD1 as a possible D gene (6 bases). V was trimmed by 2 bases and J by 4 bases, leaving 15 bases between them. Germline CDR1 and CDR2: SEHNR and FQNEAQ (reference sequence). The CDR3 consists of 16 residues.

This chain connects TRBV7-3 to TRBJ2-3; 8 nucleotides agree with TRBD2. V shed 7 bases, J shed 1 base, and the junction held 4 bases outside the gene matches. The CDR3 consists of 14 residues. The germline V gene encodes CDR1 SGHTA and CDR2 FQGTGA. The CDR3 protein is CASTRAGGTDTQYF. As DNA, the CDR3 is TGTGCCAGCACCCGAGCGGGAGGCACAGATACGCAGTATTTT.

The chain links TRBV25-1 to TRBJ2-1; either TRBD1 or TRBD2 may supply D (5 bases each). V was trimmed by 1 base and J by 0 bases, leaving 7 bases between them. Germline lookup yields CDR1 MGHDK and CDR2 SYGVNS. The length of the CDR3 is 15 residues. CDR3 in DNA: TGTGCCAGCAGTGAATTGGGGACCTCCTACAATGAGCAGTTCTTC. This gives the protein CASSELGTSYNEQFF.